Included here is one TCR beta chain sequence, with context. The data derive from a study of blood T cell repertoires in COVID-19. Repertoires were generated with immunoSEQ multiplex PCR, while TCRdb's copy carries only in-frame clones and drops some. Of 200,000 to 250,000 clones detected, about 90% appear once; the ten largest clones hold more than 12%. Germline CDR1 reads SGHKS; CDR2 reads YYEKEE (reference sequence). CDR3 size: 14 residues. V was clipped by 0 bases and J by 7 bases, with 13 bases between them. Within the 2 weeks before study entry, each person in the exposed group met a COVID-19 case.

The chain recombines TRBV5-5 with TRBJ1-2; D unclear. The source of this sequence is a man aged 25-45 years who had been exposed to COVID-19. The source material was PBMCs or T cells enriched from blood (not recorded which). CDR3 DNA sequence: TGTGCCAGCAGCTTGGCCGTAGATACTAGTGGCTACACCTTC. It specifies CASSLAVDTSGYTF. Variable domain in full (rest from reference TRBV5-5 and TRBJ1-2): DAGVTQSPTHLIKTRGQQVTLRCSPISGHKSVSWYQQVLGQGPQFIFQYYEKEERGRGNFPDRFSARQFPNYSSELNVNALLLGDSALYLCASSLAVDTSGYTFGSGTRLTVV.